This note documents a single TCR beta chain sequence. This clone was recorded a few times. The specificity of this receptor is unknown. No much larger clonotype is one base removed from it; base qualities were not supplied. The sample belongs to a study of high-grade serous ovarian cancer treatment subgroups (dated by TCRdb to about 2021). For the study in its entirety: On average, sequencing produced more than 13,000 reads and around 7,800 unique TCR beta rearrangements for each sample. The study examined TCR beta repertoires in high-grade serous ovarian cancer patients who were grouped under a laparoscopic triage algorithm by complete gross resection or by neoadjuvant chemotherapy response. Of the approximately 30 patients in the cohort, around 10 had no residual disease after primary surgery (R0), around 10 were excellent NACT responders, and around 10 were poor NACT responders. Each patient contributed one primary tumor and two metastatic tumor samples, giving 90 samples in total.

Study-level results and caveats: TCR repertoire analyses focused on CDR3; CDR1 and CDR2 were not analyzed. Neoantigen level correlated positively with TCR clonal relatedness, and copy number variation and mutation load from whole-genome sequencing showed a positive trend with TCR clonal relatedness. Repertoire similarity ranging from roughly 0.1 to 0.8 was observed between tumors from the same patient, whereas almost no similarity was observed between different patients. Spatial information was not captured by bulk tumor TCR sequencing, so insight into HGSC tumor complexity and diversity was limited.

High-throughput TCR profiling via ImmunoSEQ was performed on the 70 to 100 tumor samples. Regarding the original processing steps: To measure repertoire diversity, the metrics used were richness (unique productive sequences), clonality, evenness and relatedness, and the Bhattacharyya coefficient was used to assess similarity between samples. Conclusions stayed consistent in a sensitivity analysis that left out TCRs with fewer than two reads. The clones in this table, taken by TCRdb from immuneACCESS, are in-frame only. Not every clone is retained; where verified, under half of the shortfall comes from an unresolved V gene, and the cause of the rest is unknown. V and J calls and clone size are those listed in that table; D and trimming were worked out from the DNA. Counted in this sample were some 4,400 clones; nearly 80% of them appeared once. The ten most abundant clones make up around 9.6% of the sample.

Collection of tumor samples took place before definitive surgery or chemotherapy. Genomic DNA was extracted by the MD Anderson Biospecimen Extraction Resource, and TCR sequencing was done by the MD Anderson Cancer Genomics Laboratory. The CDR1 and CDR2 encoded by the germline V gene are KGHSH and LQKENI. After removal of 3 bases from V and 6 bases from J, the junction retains 4 bases not matched to a gene. Measured from the cysteine to the phenylalanine, the CDR3 is 13 residues long. The only DNA kept is the CDR3, 39 bases in frame from the first base. This receptor was taken from a human donor with high-grade serous ovarian cancer. Sequencing input: tumor tissue. The chain was built from TRBV18 and TRBJ2-7; 8 central bases correspond to TRBD2. The CDR3 region has the sequence CASSPVGGGEQYF. The DNA sequence is as follows: TGTGCCAGCTCACCGGTCGGGGGGGGCGAGCAGTACTTC.